This T cell receptor beta chain was sequenced in a study of graft-versus-host responses after intestinal transplantation. Study information: The study gave all recipients anti-thymocyte globulin induction, then tacrolimus and steroids for roughly 3 years.

The CDR3 is made up of 14 amino acids. V shed 2 bases and J 3 bases; nucleotides not matched to a gene: 4. Germline loops: CDR1 KGHSH, CDR2 LQKENI. This table comes from immunoSEQ multiplex PCR, and its TCRdb copy is limited to in-frame clones, with some not included. Found here are around 13,000 clones, roughly 93% of them singletons; the top ten hold less than 5.5%. Of note for this clone: Antigen unknown.

Study conclusions and caveats: Peak circulating GvH clone levels were associated with early post-transplant HvG declines.

The chain joins TRBV18 to TRBJ2-7; 7 nucleotides agree with TRBD1. This clonotype was sampled from a human patient who received an intestinal transplant, so some T cells may come from the graft donor. This specimen was PBMCs, taken around 1,000 days after intestinal transplantation. The CDR3 sequence: CASSPSTGNYEQYF. For the CDR3, the DNA is TGTGCCAGCTCACCATCGACAGGGAACTACGAGCAGTACTTC.